The clone carrying this TCR beta chain was detected ten times or more. Its antigen remains unidentified. The length of the CDR3 is 11 residues. Germline V gene sequence: CDR1 SGHVS, CDR2 FNYEAQ. Trimming pared 4 bases from V and 7 bases from J, leaving 8 bases between. This record comes from a study of T cells after yellow fever vaccination. In the study overall: SMART-Seq v4 Ultra Low Input prepared libraries from low-cell fractions. Study-level results: Compared with primary, the secondary response was weaker and peaked at day 5, not 15. The booster saw the reappearance of most primary-vaccination clones (roughly 97% CD4, around 90% CD8).

In TCRdb, the 5' RACE reads were re-called with MiXCR into one record per CDR3 protein. This table holds about 340,000 distinct CDR3 sequences, approximately 4.2% found once. The clonotype was recovered from a man between 18 and 29 years old who received the YFV17D yellow fever vaccine. This chain joins TRBV7-6 and TRBJ2-7; a possible D gene is TRBD2 (5 bases). The material sequenced was PBMCs, taken 5 days after the yellow fever booster vaccination. The chain's CDR3 is CASSSPGEQYV. The CDR3 nucleotides are TGTGCCAGCAGCTCACCGGGAGAGCAGTACGTC.